This record concerns one T cell receptor beta chain sequence. Antigen specificity is unknown. These data are taken from a study of T cell repertoires in ileal Crohn's disease. The time point: neoterminal ileum biopsy at postoperative endoscopy, about 6 months after surgery. Overall study findings and caveats: Clonal expansions were more frequent in active smokers than non-smokers at surgery. Mucosal expansions were suggested to be mainly CD8 T cells.

CDR1 and CDR2 (germline): MNHNY, SVGAGI (reference sequence). Germline trimming cut 4 bases from V and 2 bases from J; bases unmatched to any gene: 2. The CDR3 runs 14 residues. The assay was immunoSEQ multiplex PCR, and TCRdb's table has in-frame clones only and misses some. The table includes more than 60,000 clones, around 90% detected once. The rearrangement links TRBV6-6 to TRBJ1-3; TRBD1 aligns across 7 bases. The TCR originated in an adult with Crohn's disease. The specimen sequenced was ileal tissue. The CDR3 spells CASSWDSTGNTIYF. The CDR3 coding sequence is TGTGCCAGCAGTTGGGACAGTACTGGAAACACCATATATTTT.